Reported below is one T cell receptor beta chain. Original handling: Counts of nucleated cells, estimated from reference gene primer amplification, were obtained. The protocol was immunoSEQ multiplex PCR, while the TCRdb copy is restricted to in-frame clones and leaves out a portion. V, J and clone size are those of that table, while D and trimming were read from the DNA. This sample has about 500,000 clones, with nearly 90% found just once. Patients from Seattle were sampled longitudinally, starting during active infection. The CDR3 totals 14 residues. Trimming shortened V by 5 bases and J by 8 bases, and 16 bases separated the two germline ends. Looked up from germline, CDR1 is SGHTA and CDR2 is FQGNSA. The data were obtained in a study of blood T cell repertoires in COVID-19. At the level of the study: Italy, Spain and the United States were the sources of the convalescent and acute COVID-19 samples. PBMCs, B-cell-depleted T cells, or T cells were the source of the cDNA or gDNA that made up the material.

The sample consisted of peripheral blood. The genes are TRBV7-2 and TRBJ2-1; D gene ambiguous. The receptor's source is a man aged 18-30 years with COVID-19, enrolled during active disease. The CDR3 region has the DNA TGTGCCAGCAGCCAGAGGAGCCCCTCGCATGAGCAGTTCTTC. It encodes CASSQRSPSHEQFF.